This T cell receptor (beta chain) originates from a study of cytomegalovirus exposure and HLA in healthy donors. Study-wide findings and caveats: The tendency of first-cohort TCR clusters to co-occur in the roughly 120 validation repertoires was the finding of a later analysis.

The CDR3 loop spans 15 amino acids. Per germline, CDR1 MNHEY and CDR2 SMNVEV (reference sequence). J was trimmed by 5 bases and V by 3 bases; bases with no gene match: 10. Method: immunoSEQ multiplex PCR; TCRdb's copy keeps in-frame clones and lacks some. The sample carries 150,000 to 200,000 clones, roughly three quarters recorded once. A word on this clone: Its matching antigen is unknown.

Sequencing was done on a sample of PBMCs. This clonotype was obtained from a woman in her twenties or thirties in good health and CMV-seronegative. The V and J genes are TRBV27 and TRBJ2-7, with 7 bases that match TRBD2. The CDR3 DNA reads as TGTGCCAGCAGTTTGGGGGGGGGTAGCCCGGACGAGCAGTACTTC. Translation: CASSLGGGSPDEQYF.